Reported below is one T cell receptor beta chain. The antigen is unknown. The sample originates from a study of CD8+ T cells in alopecia areata. RNA extraction was followed by reverse transcription into cDNA, which acted as the sequencing template. TCRdb's table, derived via immunoSEQ multiplex PCR, lists solely in-frame clones and lacks some. The sample records approximately 210,000 clones, more than 55% being singletons. Treatment described: oral pan-JAK inhibitor, 5-10 mg twice daily. Lesional scalp punch biopsies and peripheral blood were collected from alopecia areata patients. Germline loops: CDR1 SQVTM, CDR2 ANQGSEA. The length of the CDR3 is 13 residues. V was pared by 4 bases and J by 2 bases, with 9 bases between. Study conclusions and caveats: Affected lesional scalp, above all in alopecia totalis/universalis, was more clonal than normal scalp.

The source material was CD4+ T cells sorted from blood, sampled between weeks 43 and 45, from a patient treated with tofacitinib. This chain links TRBV29-1 with TRBJ1-3; D not resolved. The clonotype originates from a human donor with alopecia areata. The CDR3 sequence: CSVALGAGNTIYF. DNA of the CDR3: TGCAGCGTTGCTCTGGGAGCTGGAAACACCATATATTTT.